This T cell receptor (beta chain) appears in the sequencing data of a study of cytomegalovirus exposure and HLA in healthy donors. On this clone itself: Its antigen remains unidentified.

Broader study findings: It was confirmed in vitro that three of the CMV-associated chains were specific for CMV antigens. TCR beta chains numbering some 160 were designated cytomegalovirus-associated.

TCRdb's copy holds only in-frame clones and misses some; the assay was immunoSEQ multiplex PCR. The repertoire consists of around 69,000 clones, with 96% occurring once and the leading ten covering about 4.6%. The sequence came from a woman aged 18-35 years in good health and CMV-seropositive. The sample was PBMCs.

CDR3 in amino acids: CASSLMGERTTDTQYF. CDR3 bases: TGTGCCAGCAGCTTAATGGGTGAGCGAACCACAGATACGCAGTATTTT. The rearrangement links TRBV7-3 to TRBJ2-3; D gene ambiguous. The CDR3 runs to 16 residues. CDR1 and CDR2 (germline): SGHTA, FQGTGA. The V end was cut by 1 base, the J end by 2 bases, with 13 bases between.